The 22 T cell receptor beta chains reported below all come from one sample, sequenced in a study of OX40 agonist ivuxolimab in advanced cancers. Generated by immunoSEQ multiplex PCR, the TCRdb table keeps only in-frame clones and is missing some. The sample lists 65,000 to 90,000 clones; about 80% were seen once. Specimen: CD4+ or CD8+ T cells sorted from blood, collected in a trial of the OX40 agonist ivuxolimab. The receptor set was obtained from an adult with an advanced solid tumor such as melanoma, head and neck, liver or kidney cancer.

V usage is TRBV13 and J usage is TRBJ2-2; 9 bases match TRBD1. The CDR3 totals 16 residues. Per germline, CDR1 PRHDT and CDR2 FYEKMQ (reference sequence). V was pared by 2 bases and J by 5 bases, with 6 bases of the junction left unmatched. The CDR3 here is CASSLKDRGGTGELFF. The CDR3 DNA follows: TGTGCCAGCAGCTTAAAGGACAGGGGAGGTACCGGGGAGCTGTTTTTT.

The chain combines TRBV28 with TRBJ1-2; D uncertain. The CDR3 is made up of 13 amino acids. Germline V lookup: CDR1 MDHEN, CDR2 SYDVKM. The V end lost 5 bases, the J end lost 2 bases, and 9 bases lay between the germline ends. This CDR3 is CASSLTLNYGYTF. CDR3 in DNA: TGTGCCAGCAGTCTGACCCTGAACTATGGCTACACCTTC.

V gene TRBV27 combines with J gene TRBJ2-7, with 8 bases fitting TRBD1. Germline V gene data show CDR1 as MNHEY and CDR2 as SMNVEV (reference sequence). V was pared by 5 bases and J by 3 bases, with 9 bases of the junction left unmatched. The CDR3 has 15 residues. In nucleotides, the CDR3 is TGTGCCAGCAGTCCGCCGGGACAGGTAGGCTACGAGCAGTACTTC. Translation: CASSPPGQVGYEQYF.

The sample holds one count of this clone. The chain couples TRBV28 to TRBJ2-1, with 8 positions matching TRBD2. This CDR3 contains 16 residues. CDR1 is MDHEN, CDR2 SYDVKM, per germline. V lost 2 bases, J lost 12 bases, and 15 bases stayed unmatched. The CDR3 DNA reads as TGTGCCAGCAGTTTAGCGGGGGGCCCCGACAATGTTGGGCAGTTCTTC. This codes for CASSLAGGPDNVGQFF.

This clone occurred a few times. Written as DNA, the CDR3 is TGCAGCGTGATGACAGGGGCCTACGAGCAGTACTTC. Residues: CSVMTGAYEQYF. V usage is TRBV29-1 and J usage is TRBJ2-7; TRBD1 aligns across 8 bases. Germline assignment: CDR1 SQVTM and CDR2 ANQGSEA. Losses at the gene ends were 6 bases for V and 2 bases for J; bases not matched to a gene: 3. CDR3 length: 12 residues.

The gene calls are TRBV6-5 and TRBJ1-5, with D perhaps matching TRBD1 (6 bases). There are 13 residues in the CDR3. Trimming removed 5 bases from V and 5 bases from J, with 10 bases in between. The germline V gene encodes CDR1 MNHEY and CDR2 SVGAGI. This CDR3 is CASSPPGDQPQHF. DNA of the CDR3: TGTGCCAGCAGTCCTCCAGGGGATCAGCCCCAGCATTTT.

The J gene is TRBJ2-5, the V gene TRBV14; TRBD2 aligns across 7 bases. The J call may not be correct, given that the DNA end is closer to TRBJ2-7. CDR1 and CDR2 (germline): SGHDN, FVKESK. CDR3 length: 12 residues. The CDR3 bases are TGTGCCAGCAGCCTTCCTAGCGGCGAGCAGTACTTC. It translates to CASSLPSGEQYF.

J is TRBJ2-3 and V is TRBV7-2, with D hard to call. V was clipped by 6 bases and J by 0 bases, with 13 bases between them. The CDR3 has 15 residues. Germline V gives CDR1 SGHTA, CDR2 FQGNSA. CDR3 in DNA: TGTGCCAGCAGAACTGACGGTTCTAGCACAGATACGCAGTATTTT. Residues: CASRTDGSSTDTQYF. The full variable domain, with the rest looked up from reference TRBV7-2 and TRBJ2-3, is GAGVSQSPSNKVTEKGKDVELRCDPISGHTALYWYRQSLGQGLEFLIYFQGNSAPDKSGLPSDRFSAERTGGSVSTLTIQRTQQEDSAVYLCASRTDGSSTDTQYFGPGTRLTVL.

This rearrangement joins TRBV25-1 to TRBJ1-5, with D hard to call. Trimming stripped 3 bases from V and 3 bases from J, with 12 bases between. The CDR3 extends over 15 amino acids. The germline gives CDR1 MGHDK, CDR2 SYGVNS. The CDR3 DNA reads TGTGCCAGCAGTGACCCTACCGATCCCAATCAGCCCCAGCATTTT. Protein product: CASSDPTDPNQPQHF.

The genes are TRBV10-3 and TRBJ2-5; 9 positions match TRBD2. The J segment lost 2 bases and the V segment lost 10 bases, leaving 14 bases of the junction unmatched. Germline CDR1 is ENHRY and CDR2 is SYGVKD. CDR3 length equals 16 residues. CDR3 in DNA: TGTGCCACCAGCGGAGGACGGGCGGGGGGGCAAGAGACCCAGTACTTC. Protein: CATSGGRAGGQETQYF.

V usage is TRBV11-3 and J usage is TRBJ2-7; D is perhaps TRBD1 (6 bases). Germline CDR1 and CDR2: SGHNT and YENEEA. The CDR3 loop spans 15 amino acids. The ends were cut back, 4 bases at V and 2 bases at J, with 15 bases in the middle. The CDR3: CASSSPGDGTYEQYF. The CDR3 DNA follows: TGTGCCAGCAGCTCACCAGGGGACGGTACCTACGAGCAGTACTTC.

The gene calls are TRBV7-6 and TRBJ2-7; possibly TRBD1 or TRBD2 for D (5 bases each). The V end lost 2 bases, the J end lost 2 bases, and 16 bases lay between the germline ends. Germline V gene sequence: CDR1 SGHVS, CDR2 FNYEAQ. This CDR3 comprises 16 residues. The CDR3 reads CASSLFSGQRTYEQYF. DNA for the CDR3: TGTGCCAGCAGCTTATTTTCGGGGCAAAGGACCTACGAGCAGTACTTC. The full variable domain, with the rest looked up from reference TRBV7-6 and TRBJ2-7, is GAGVSQSPRYKVTKRGQDVALRCDPISGHVSLYWYRQALGQGPEFLTYFNYEAQQDKSGLPNDRFSAERPEGSISTLTIQRTEQRDSAMYRCASSLFSGQRTYEQYFGPGTRLTVT.

The V gene is TRBV27, the J gene TRBJ2-2, with 7 positions matching TRBD2. V lost 6 bases, J lost 2 bases, and 12 bases stayed unmatched. The CDR3 spans 17 residues. Germline CDR1 and CDR2: MNHEY and SMNVEV (reference sequence). The CDR3 DNA reads as TGTGCCAGCAGGAGTCAGCGGGGTTTGGGCAACACCGGGGAGCTGTTTTTT. Translation gives CASRSQRGLGNTGELFF.

The genes are TRBV5-1 and TRBJ2-7; TRBD1 aligns across 7 bases. The junction had 3 bases not matched to a gene; V was cut back by 2 bases and J by 4 bases. The CDR3 is 13 amino acids. CDR1 is SGHRS and CDR2 is YFSETQ in the germline V gene. The CDR3 spells CASSLGTEYEQYV. Here the CDR3 DNA reads TGCGCCAGCAGCTTAGGGACAGAGTACGAGCAGTACGTC.

The CDR3 reads CASSPRTGTLVDEQFF. As DNA, the CDR3 is TGTGCCAGCAGCCCACGGACAGGGACTTTAGTGGATGAGCAGTTCTTC. V gene TRBV9 combines with J gene TRBJ2-1; 8 bases agree with TRBD1. CDR1 SGDLS and CDR2 YYNGEE come from the germline V gene. The CDR3 totals 16 residues. Trimming took 4 bases from V and 8 from J; bases not matched to a gene: 14.

The rearrangement joins TRBV11-2 to TRBJ2-2; D unclear. V was cut by 0 bases and J by 1 base, with 3 bases left in between. Germline CDR1 is SGHAT and CDR2 is FQNNGV. The CDR3 consists of 14 residues. This chain's CDR3 is CASSLDQNTGELFF. In DNA form, the CDR3 reads TGTGCCAGCAGCTTAGATCAGAACACCGGGGAGCTGTTTTTT.

The rearrangement joins TRBV5-6 to TRBJ2-3; TRBD1 matches at 7 bases. This CDR3 is built from 15 residues. Germline lookup yields CDR1 SGHDT and CDR2 YYEEEE. With V trimmed by 5 bases and J by 6 bases, 12 bases remained unmatched. The CDR3 protein is CASSFYGTAEDTQYF. The CDR3 DNA follows: TGTGCCAGCAGTTTTTACGGGACAGCTGAGGATACGCAGTATTTT.

This clone appeared once. The chain carries TRBV28 and TRBJ2-1, with TRBD2 matching 9 bases. Losses at the gene ends were 6 bases for V and 7 bases for J; bases not matched to a gene: 13. The CDR3 is 16 amino acids. Germline V gene sequence: CDR1 MDHEN, CDR2 SYDVKM. CDR3 nucleotides: TGTGCCAGCAGGACCCCGAGCGGGGGGACGGGTAATGAGCAGTTCTTC. This codes for CASRTPSGGTGNEQFF.

V and J are TRBV5-1 and TRBJ2-6; D is perhaps TRBD1 (5 bases). V was clipped by 4 bases and J by 1 base, with 9 bases between them. CDR1 is SGHRS and CDR2 is YFSETQ in the germline V gene. The CDR3 has 15 amino acids. Here the CDR3 DNA reads TGCGCCAGCAGCGTGACAGTTTCTGGGGCCAACGTCCTGACTTTC. It codes for CASSVTVSGANVLTF.

This chain joins TRBV7-9 and TRBJ1-1; D unresolved. Germline CDR1 SEHNR, CDR2 FQNEAQ (reference sequence). The CDR3 extends over 10 amino acids. Trimming took off 5 bases at V and 11 bases at J, with 9 bases between the two ends. The CDR3 here is CASSRTQAFF. In DNA form, the CDR3 reads TGTGCCAGCAGCCGAACCCAGGCTTTCTTT.

The chain carries TRBV9 and TRBJ2-6; 9 bases are a match to TRBD1. Trimming at V came to 2 bases and at J to 8 bases, leaving 2 bases not matched to a gene. The CDR3 consists of 14 residues. In germline, CDR1 is SGDLS, CDR2 YYNGEE. CDR3 sequence: CASSVGTGTNVLTF. Here the CDR3 DNA reads TGTGCCAGCAGCGTTGGGACAGGGACCAACGTCCTGACTTTC. Full variable domain (missing parts from reference TRBV9 and TRBJ2-6): DSGVTQTPKHLITATGQRVTLRCSPRSGDLSVYWYQQSLDQGLQFLIQYYNGEERAKGNILERFSAQQFPDLHSELNLSSLELGDSALYFCASSVGTGTNVLTFGAGSRLTVL.

The chain couples TRBV27 to TRBJ2-3; 13 nucleotides align to TRBD2. The V gene's germline CDR1 is MNHEY and CDR2 SMNVEV (reference sequence). V shed 5 bases and J 4 bases; nucleotides not matched to a gene: 9. This CDR3 is 17 amino acids long. The CDR3 nucleotides are TGTGCCAGCAGTCCCCGACTAGCGGGGGGAGGCCCAGATACGCAGTATTTT. This gives the protein CASSPRLAGGGPDTQYF.